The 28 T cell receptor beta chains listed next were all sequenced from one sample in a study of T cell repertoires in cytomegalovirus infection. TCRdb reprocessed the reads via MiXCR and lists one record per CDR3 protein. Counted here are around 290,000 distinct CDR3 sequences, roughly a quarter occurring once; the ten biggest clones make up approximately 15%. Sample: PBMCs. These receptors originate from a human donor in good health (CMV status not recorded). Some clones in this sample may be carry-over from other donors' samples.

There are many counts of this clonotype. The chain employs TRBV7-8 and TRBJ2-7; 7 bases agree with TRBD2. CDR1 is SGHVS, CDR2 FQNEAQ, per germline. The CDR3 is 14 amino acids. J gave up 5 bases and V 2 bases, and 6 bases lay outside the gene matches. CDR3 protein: CASSLLGGWNEQYF. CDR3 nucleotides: TGTGCCAGCAGCTTATTGGGGGGGTGGAACGAGCAGTACTTC.

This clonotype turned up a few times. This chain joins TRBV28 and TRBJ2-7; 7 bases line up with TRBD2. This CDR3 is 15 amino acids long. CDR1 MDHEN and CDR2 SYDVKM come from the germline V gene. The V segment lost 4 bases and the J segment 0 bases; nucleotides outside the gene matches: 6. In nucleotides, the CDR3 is TGTGCCAGCAGTTCCCCGCGGGAGAGCTCCTACGAGCAGTACTTC. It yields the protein CASSSPRESSYEQYF.

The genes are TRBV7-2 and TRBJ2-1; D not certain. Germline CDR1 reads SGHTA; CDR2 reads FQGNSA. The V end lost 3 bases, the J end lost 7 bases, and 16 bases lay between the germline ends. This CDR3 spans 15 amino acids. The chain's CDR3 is CASSLKFGERNEQFF. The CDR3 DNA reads TGTGCCAGCAGCTTGAAGTTTGGAGAGAGGAATGAGCAGTTCTTC.

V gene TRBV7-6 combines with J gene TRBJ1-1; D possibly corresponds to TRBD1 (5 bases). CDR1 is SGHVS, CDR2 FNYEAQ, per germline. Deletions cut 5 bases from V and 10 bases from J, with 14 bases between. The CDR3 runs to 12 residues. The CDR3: CASSPGTRGAFF. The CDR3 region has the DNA TGTGCCAGCAGCCCCGGGACTAGAGGAGCTTTCTTT.

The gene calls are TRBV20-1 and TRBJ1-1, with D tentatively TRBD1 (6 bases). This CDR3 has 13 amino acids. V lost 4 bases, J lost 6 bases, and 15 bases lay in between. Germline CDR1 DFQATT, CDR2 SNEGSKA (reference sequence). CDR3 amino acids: CSATDRGASEAFF. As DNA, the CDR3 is TGCAGTGCTACGGACAGAGGTGCCTCTGAAGCTTTCTTT.

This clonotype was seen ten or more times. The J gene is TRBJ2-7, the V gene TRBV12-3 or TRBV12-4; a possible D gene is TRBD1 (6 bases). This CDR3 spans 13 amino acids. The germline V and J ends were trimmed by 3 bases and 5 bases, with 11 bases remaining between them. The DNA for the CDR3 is TGTGCCAGCAGTTTCCAACAGGGAAACGAGCAGTACTTC. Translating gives CASSFQQGNEQYF.

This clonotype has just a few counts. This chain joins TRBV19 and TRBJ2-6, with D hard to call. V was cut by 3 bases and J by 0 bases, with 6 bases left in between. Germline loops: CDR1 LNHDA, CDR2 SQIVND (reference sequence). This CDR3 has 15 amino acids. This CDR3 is CASSIGNSGANVLTF. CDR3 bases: TGTGCCAGTAGTATCGGCAACTCTGGGGCCAACGTCCTGACTTTC. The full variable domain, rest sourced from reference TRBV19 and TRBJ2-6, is DGGITQSPKYLFRKEGQNVTLSCEQNLNHDAMYWYRQDPGQGLRLIYYSQIVNDFQKGDIAEGYSVSREKKESFPLTVTSAQKNPTAFYLCASSIGNSGANVLTFGAGSRLTVL.

CDR3 loop: CASTVNPSGEGELFF. Here the CDR3 DNA reads TGTGCCAGCACAGTGAACCCTAGCGGGGAGGGGGAGCTGTTTTTT. This chain joins TRBV2 and TRBJ2-2; 9 positions agree with TRBD2. After removal of 7 bases from V and 8 bases from J, the junction contained 11 bases not matched to a gene. The CDR3 contains 15 residues. Germline V gives CDR1 SNHLY, CDR2 FYNNEI.

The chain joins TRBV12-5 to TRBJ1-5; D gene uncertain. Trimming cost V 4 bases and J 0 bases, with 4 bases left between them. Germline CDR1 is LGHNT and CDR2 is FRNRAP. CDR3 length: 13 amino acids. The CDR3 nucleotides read TGTGCTAGTGGTTCTGGTAGCAATCAGCCCCAGCATTTT. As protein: CASGSGSNQPQHF.

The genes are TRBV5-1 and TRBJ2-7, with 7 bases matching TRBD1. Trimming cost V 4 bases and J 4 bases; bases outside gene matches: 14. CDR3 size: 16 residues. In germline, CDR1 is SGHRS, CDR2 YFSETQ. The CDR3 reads CASSINSLRDRYEQYF. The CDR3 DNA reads TGCGCCAGCAGCATTAATTCCCTTCGGGACAGATACGAGCAGTACTTC.

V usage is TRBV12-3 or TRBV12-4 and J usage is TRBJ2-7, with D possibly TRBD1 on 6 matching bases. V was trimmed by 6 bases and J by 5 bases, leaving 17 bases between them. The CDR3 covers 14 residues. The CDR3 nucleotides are TGTGCCAGCAGCTCGATACAGGGCACCCACGAGCAGTACTTC. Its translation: CASSSIQGTHEQYF.

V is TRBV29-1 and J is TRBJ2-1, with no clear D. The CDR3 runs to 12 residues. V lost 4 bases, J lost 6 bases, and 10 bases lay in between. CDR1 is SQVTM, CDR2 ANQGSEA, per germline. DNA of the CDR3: TGCAGCGTTGGAAGTAGCATCAATGAGCAGTTCTTC. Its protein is CSVGSSINEQFF.

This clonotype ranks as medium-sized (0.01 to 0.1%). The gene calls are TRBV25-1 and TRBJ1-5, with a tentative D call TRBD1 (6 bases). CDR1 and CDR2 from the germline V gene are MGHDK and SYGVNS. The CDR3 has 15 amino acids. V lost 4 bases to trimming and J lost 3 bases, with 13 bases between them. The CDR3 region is CASSATGTPNQPQHF. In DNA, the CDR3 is TGTGCCAGCAGTGCTACCGGGACACCCAATCAGCCCCAGCATTTT.

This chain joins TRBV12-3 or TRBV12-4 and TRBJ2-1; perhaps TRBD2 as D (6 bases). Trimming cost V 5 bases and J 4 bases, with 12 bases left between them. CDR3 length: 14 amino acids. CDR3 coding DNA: TGTGCCAGCAGTCCCCCGACTAGTTACAATGAGCAGTTCTTC. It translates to CASSPPTSYNEQFF.

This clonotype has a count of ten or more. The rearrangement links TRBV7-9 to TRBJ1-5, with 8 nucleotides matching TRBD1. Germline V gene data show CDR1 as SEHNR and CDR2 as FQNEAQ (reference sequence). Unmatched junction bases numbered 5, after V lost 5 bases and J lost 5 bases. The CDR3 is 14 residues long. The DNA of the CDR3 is TGTGCCAGCAGCCCGGACAGGGATTATCAGCCCCAGCATTTT. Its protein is CASSPDRDYQPQHF.

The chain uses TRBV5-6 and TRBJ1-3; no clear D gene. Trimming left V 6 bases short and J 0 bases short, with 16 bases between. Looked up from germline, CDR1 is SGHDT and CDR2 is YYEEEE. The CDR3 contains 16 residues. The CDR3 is CASMQTGSLSGNTIYF. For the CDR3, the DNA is TGTGCCAGCATGCAAACCGGATCCCTCTCTGGAAACACCATATATTTT.

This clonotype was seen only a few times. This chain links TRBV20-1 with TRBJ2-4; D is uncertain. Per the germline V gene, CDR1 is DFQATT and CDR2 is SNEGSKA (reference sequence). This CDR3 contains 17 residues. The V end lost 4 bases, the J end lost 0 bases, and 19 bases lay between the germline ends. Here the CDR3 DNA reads TGCAGTGCTAATAACCGCGGAAGGATTTTAGCCAAAAACATTCAGTACTTC. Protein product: CSANNRGRILAKNIQYF.

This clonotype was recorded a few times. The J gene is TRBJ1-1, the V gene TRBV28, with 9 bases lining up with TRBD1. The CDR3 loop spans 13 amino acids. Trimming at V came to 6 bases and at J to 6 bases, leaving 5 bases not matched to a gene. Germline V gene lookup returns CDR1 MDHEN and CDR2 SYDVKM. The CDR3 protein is CASRGQGFSEAFF. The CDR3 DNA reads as TGTGCCAGCAGGGGACAGGGCTTCTCTGAAGCTTTCTTT.

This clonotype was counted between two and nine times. CDR3 coding DNA: TGTGCCAGCAGTTCCCCCTACACTGAAGCTTTCTTT. This gives the protein CASSSPYTEAFF. This rearrangement joins TRBV28 to TRBJ1-1; the D is unclear. V lost 4 bases and J lost 3, with 6 bases in between. In germline, CDR1 is MDHEN, CDR2 SYDVKM. The length of the CDR3 is 12 residues.

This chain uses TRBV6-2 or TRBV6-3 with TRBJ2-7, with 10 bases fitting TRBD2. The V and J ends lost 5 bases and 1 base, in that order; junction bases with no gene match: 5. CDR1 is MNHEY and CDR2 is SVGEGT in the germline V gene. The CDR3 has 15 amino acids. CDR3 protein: CASSTWTSGSYEQYF. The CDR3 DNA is TGTGCCAGCAGTACTTGGACTAGCGGATCCTACGAGCAGTACTTC.

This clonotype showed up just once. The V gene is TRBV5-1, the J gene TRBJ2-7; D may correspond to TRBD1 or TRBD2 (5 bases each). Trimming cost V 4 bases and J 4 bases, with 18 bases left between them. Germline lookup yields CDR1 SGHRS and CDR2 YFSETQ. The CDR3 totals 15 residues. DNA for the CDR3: TGCGCCAGCAGCCCCTCAACCGGGACCATATACGAGCAGTACTTC. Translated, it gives CASSPSTGTIYEQYF.

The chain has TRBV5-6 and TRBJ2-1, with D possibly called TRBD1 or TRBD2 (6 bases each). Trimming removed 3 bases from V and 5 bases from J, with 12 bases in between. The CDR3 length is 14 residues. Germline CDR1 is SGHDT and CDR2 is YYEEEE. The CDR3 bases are TGTGCCAGCAGCTCCCAAGGGGGGAACAATGAGCAGTTCTTC. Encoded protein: CASSSQGGNNEQFF.

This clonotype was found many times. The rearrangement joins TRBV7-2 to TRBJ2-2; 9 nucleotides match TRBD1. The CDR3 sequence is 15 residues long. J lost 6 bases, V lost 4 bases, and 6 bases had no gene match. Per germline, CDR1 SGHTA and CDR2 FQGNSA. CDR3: CASSWDRASSGELFF. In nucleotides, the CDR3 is TGTGCCAGCAGCTGGGACAGGGCAAGTTCCGGGGAGCTGTTTTTT. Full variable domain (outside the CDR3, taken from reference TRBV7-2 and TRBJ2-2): GAGVSQSPSNKVTEKGKDVELRCDPISGHTALYWYRQSLGQGLEFLIYFQGNSAPDKSGLPSDRFSAERTGGSVSTLTIQRTQQEDSAVYLCASSWDRASSGELFFGEGSRLTVL.

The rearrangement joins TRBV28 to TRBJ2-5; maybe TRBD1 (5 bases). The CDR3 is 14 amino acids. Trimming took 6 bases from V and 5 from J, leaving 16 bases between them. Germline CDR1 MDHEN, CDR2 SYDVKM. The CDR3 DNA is TGTGCCAGCAGCGACAGTCGGCGCATCGAGACCCAGTACTTC. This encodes CASSDSRRIETQYF.

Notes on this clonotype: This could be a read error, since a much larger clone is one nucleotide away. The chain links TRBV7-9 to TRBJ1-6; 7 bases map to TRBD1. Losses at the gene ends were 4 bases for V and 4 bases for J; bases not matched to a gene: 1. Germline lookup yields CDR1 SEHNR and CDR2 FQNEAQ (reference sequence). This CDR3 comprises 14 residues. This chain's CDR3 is CASSWGQYNSPLHF. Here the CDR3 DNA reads TGTGCCAGCAGCTGGGGACAGTATAATTCACCCCTCCACTTT.

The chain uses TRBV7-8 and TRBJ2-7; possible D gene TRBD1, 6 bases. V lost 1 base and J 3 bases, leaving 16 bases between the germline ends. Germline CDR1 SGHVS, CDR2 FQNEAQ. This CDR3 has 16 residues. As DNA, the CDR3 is TGTGCCAGCAGCTTAGGTCACGCACAGGGAGTCTACGAGCAGTACTTC. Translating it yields CASSLGHAQGVYEQYF.

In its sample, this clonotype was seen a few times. DNA for the CDR3: TGTGCCAGCAGTTGGCGCGGGAGGGCCGGGACAGATACGCAGTATTTT. Translation: CASSWRGRAGTDTQYF. V gene TRBV6-5 combines with J gene TRBJ2-3; TRBD2 agrees at 9 bases. After removal of 4 bases from V and 3 bases from J, the junction contained 8 bases not matched to a gene. CDR1 and CDR2 (germline): MNHEY, SVGAGI. CDR3 size: 16 residues.

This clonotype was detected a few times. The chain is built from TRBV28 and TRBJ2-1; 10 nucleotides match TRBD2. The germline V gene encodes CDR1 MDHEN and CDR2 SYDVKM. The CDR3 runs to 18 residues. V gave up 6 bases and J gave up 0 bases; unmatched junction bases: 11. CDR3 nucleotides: TGTGCCAGCAGCAGATTAAGCTCTAGCGGGGGCTCCTACAATGAGCAGTTCTTC. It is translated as CASSRLSSSGGSYNEQFF. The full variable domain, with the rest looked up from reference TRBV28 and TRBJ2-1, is DVKVTQSSRYLVKRTGEKVFLECVQDMDHENMFWYRQDPGLGLRLIYFSYDVKMKEKGDIPEGYSVSREKKERFSLILESASTNQTSMYLCASSRLSSSGGSYNEQFFGPGTRLTVL.